The T cell receptor (beta chain) under discussion was sequenced for a study of blood T cells in healthy people across ages. PCR was performed a second time for about 7 to 12 cycles using a sample-barcoded 5' primer and a J-beta primer mix. A template-switch adaptor that had 12 random nucleotides put a tag on each cDNA molecule. The yield of each sample was at least 3 million CDR3-containing paired-end reads. TCRdb reanalysed the 5' RACE reads using MiXCR and keeps one entry per CDR3 protein. The profile shows around 1,900,000 distinct CDR3 sequences, 39% of them singletons. J gave up 5 bases and V 3 bases, and 12 bases lay outside the gene matches. The CDR3 is 17 residues long.

Sequencing was done on a sample of blood. The TCR sequence derives from a human donor in good health. The chain recombines TRBV12-3 or TRBV12-4 with TRBJ2-5; 10 bases are shared with TRBD1. The CDR3: CASSFIGGTGVVETQYF. For the CDR3, the DNA is TGTGCCAGCAGTTTTATAGGAGGGACAGGGGTTGTGGAGACCCAGTACTTC.